This TCR beta chain was profiled in a study of shared clonotypes between healthy human individuals. Overall study findings and caveats: Naive CD4 clonotypes were shared across a handful of donors at around 5.4%.

Libraries were prepared by immunoSEQ multiplex PCR; TCRdb keeps only in-frame clonotypes and omits some of them. Here the sample spans some 630,000 clones, around 72% being singletons. With regard to this clone: Its specificity is not known.

Donors were healthy HIV-negative adults without recently reported acute infections or vaccinations. CD45RA+ naive and CD45RA-negative memory subsets were separated from CD4+ cells. CDR3 length: 14 residues. Germline V gene lookup returns CDR1 LNHDA and CDR2 SQIVND (reference sequence). J was trimmed by 2 bases and V by 6 bases; bases with no gene match: 4. The sequence was obtained from a woman aged 25 to 39 in good health. The sequenced sample consisted of memory CD4+ T cells sorted from blood. Subset defined: CD45RA-negative fraction. The chain is built from TRBV19 and TRBJ2-5; 9 bases line up with TRBD1. This chain's CDR3 is CASRRDRGQETQYF. The CDR3 DNA sequence: TGTGCCAGTAGACGCGACAGGGGGCAAGAGACCCAGTACTTC.